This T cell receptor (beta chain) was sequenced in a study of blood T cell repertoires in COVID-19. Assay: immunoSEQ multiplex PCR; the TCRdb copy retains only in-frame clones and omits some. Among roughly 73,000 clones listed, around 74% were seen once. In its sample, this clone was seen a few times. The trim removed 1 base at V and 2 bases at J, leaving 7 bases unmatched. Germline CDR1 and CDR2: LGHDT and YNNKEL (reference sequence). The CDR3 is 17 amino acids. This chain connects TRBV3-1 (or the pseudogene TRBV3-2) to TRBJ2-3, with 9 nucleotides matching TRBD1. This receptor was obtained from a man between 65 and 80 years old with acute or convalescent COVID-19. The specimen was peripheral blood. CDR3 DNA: TGTGCCAGCAGCCAAGGGACAGGGGCCTACCTCACAGATACGCAGTATTTT. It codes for CASSQGTGAYLTDTQYF.